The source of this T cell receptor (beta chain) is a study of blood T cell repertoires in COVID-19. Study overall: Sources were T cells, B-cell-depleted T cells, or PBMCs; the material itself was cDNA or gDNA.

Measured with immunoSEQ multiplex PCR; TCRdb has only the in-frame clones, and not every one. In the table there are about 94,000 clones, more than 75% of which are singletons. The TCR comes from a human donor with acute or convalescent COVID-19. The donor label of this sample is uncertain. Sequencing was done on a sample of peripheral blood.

The CDR3: CASSTGYGYTF. The CDR3 DNA reads as TGTGCCAGCAGCACAGGGTATGGCTACACCTTC. This chain links TRBV7-9 with TRBJ1-2, with D perhaps matching TRBD1 (6 bases). V lost 5 bases, J lost 5 bases, and 6 bases lay in between. Germline assignment: CDR1 SEHNR and CDR2 FQNEAQ (reference sequence). The CDR3 covers 11 residues.